The T cell receptor (beta chain) described here comes from a study of blood T cell repertoires in COVID-19. J gave up 4 bases and V 3 bases, and 7 bases lay outside the gene matches. The germline gives CDR1 SNHLY, CDR2 FYNNEI. This CDR3 is 15 amino acids long. Data came from immunoSEQ multiplex PCR; TCRdb stores just in-frame clones and leaves some out. Of about 50,000 clones listed, about 85% are singletons. The sample taken for sequencing was peripheral blood. The chain carries TRBV2 and TRBJ1-2; 8 nucleotides agree with TRBD1. The TCR was taken from a man in his sixties with acute or convalescent COVID-19. CDR3 protein: CASSERQGAGYGYTF. In nucleotides, the CDR3 is TGTGCCAGCAGTGAGAGGCAGGGGGCGGGCTATGGCTACACCTTC.